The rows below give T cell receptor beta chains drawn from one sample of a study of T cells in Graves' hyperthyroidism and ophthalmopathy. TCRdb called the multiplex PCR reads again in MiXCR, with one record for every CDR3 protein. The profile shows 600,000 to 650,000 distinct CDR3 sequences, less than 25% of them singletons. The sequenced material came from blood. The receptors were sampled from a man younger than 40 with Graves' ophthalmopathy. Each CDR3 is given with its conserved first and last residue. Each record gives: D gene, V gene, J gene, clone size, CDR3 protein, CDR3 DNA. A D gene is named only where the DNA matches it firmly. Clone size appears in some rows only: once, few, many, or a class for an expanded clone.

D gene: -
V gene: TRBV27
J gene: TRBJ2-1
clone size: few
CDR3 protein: CASSPTQVYSYNEQFF
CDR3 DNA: TGTGCCAGCAGTCCAACTCAGGTATACTCCTACAATGAGCAGTTCTTC

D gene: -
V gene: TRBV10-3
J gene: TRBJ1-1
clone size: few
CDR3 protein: CAIRGSSMNTEAFF
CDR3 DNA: TGTGCCATCAGAGGCAGCTCCATGAACACTGAAGCTTTCTTT

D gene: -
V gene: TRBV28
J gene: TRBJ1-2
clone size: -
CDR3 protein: CASSPSGFGRENYGYTF
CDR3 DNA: TGTGCCAGCAGTCCCTCGGGTTTCGGCAGGGAGAACTATGGCTACACCTTC

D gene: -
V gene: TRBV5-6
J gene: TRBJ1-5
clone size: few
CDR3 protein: CASSVQGIQPQHF
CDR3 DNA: TGTGCCAGCAGCGTTCAGGGAATCCAGCCCCAGCATTTT

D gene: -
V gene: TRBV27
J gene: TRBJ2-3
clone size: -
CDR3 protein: CASQGLMSSTDTQYF
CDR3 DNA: TGTGCCAGCCAAGGACTAATGTCTAGCACAGATACGCAGTATTTT

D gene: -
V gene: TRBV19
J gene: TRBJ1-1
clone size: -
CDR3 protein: CASSISGWGTEAFF
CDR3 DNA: TGTGCCAGTAGTATTTCGGGGTGGGGCACTGAAGCTTTCTTT

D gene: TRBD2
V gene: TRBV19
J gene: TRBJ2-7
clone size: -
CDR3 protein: CASSKALTSGSYEQYF
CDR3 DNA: TGTGCCAGTAGTAAAGCATTGACTAGCGGGAGCTACGAGCAGTACTTC

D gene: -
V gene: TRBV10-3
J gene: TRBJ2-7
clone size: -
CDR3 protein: CAISSKGGGEQYF
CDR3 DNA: TGTGCCATCAGCTCTAAGGGGGGTGGCGAGCAGTACTTC

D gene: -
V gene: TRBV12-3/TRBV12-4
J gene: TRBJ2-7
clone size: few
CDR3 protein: CASSFAGGLNEQYF
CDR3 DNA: TGTGCCAGCAGTTTTGCCGGAGGGCTAAACGAGCAGTACTTC

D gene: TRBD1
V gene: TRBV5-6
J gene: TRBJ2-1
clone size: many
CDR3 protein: CASSVVDRGANEQFF
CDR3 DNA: TGTGCCAGCAGCGTCGTGGACAGGGGAGCCAATGAGCAGTTCTTC

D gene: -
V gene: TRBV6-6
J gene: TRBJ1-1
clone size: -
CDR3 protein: CASSYGGLGNTEAFF
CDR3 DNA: TGTGCCAGCAGTTACGGGGGGCTTGGGAACACTGAAGCTTTCTTT

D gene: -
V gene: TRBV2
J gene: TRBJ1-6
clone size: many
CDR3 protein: CASSEAGSGATLHF
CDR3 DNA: TGTGCCAGCAGTGAAGCGGGGTCCGGCGCAACCCTCCACTTT

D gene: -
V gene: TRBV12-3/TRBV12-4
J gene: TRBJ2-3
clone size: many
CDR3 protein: CASSLTGLVRTDTQYF
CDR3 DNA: TGTGCCAGCAGTCTCACGGGATTAGTTCGCACAGATACGCAGTATTTT

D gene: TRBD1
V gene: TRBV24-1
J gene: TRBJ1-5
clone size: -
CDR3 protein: CATSDYRDRAHYPPNQPQHF
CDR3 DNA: TGTGCCACCAGTGATTATAGGGACAGGGCCCACTACCCTCCCAATCAGCCCCAGCATTTT

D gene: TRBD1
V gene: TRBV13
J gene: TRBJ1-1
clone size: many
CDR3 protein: CASSLLTGMNTEAFF
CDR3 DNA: TGTGCCAGCAGTTTATTGACAGGGATGAACACTGAAGCTTTCTTT

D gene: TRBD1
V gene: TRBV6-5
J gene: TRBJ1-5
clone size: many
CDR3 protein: CASSYSGQAQPQHF
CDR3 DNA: TGTGCCAGCAGTTACTCGGGACAGGCACAGCCCCAGCATTTT

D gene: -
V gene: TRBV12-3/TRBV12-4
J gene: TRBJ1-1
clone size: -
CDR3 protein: CASSFGKAMNTEAFF
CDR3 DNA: TGTGCCAGCAGTTTCGGGAAAGCTATGAACACTGAAGCTTTCTTT

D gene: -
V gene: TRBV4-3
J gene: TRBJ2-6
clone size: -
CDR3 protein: CASSQATTYSGANVLTF
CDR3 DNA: TGCGCCAGCAGCCAAGCTACGACCTACTCTGGGGCCAACGTCCTGACTTTC

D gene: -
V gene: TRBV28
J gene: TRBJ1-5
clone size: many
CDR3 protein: CASSPERGLGQPQHF
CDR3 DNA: TGTGCCAGCAGTCCTGAACGGGGGCTTGGTCAGCCCCAGCATTTT

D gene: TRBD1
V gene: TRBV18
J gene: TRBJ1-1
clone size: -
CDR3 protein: CASSPTGTGTEAFF
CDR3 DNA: TGTGCCAGCTCACCAACCGGGACAGGCACTGAAGCTTTCTTT

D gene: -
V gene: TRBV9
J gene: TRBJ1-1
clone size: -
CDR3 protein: CASSATQFMNTEAFF
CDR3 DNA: TGTGCCAGCAGCGCTACACAGTTCATGAACACTGAAGCTTTCTTT

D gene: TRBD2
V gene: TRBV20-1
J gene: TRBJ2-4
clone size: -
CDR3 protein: CSAISGGAKNIQYF
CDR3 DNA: TGCAGTGCTATTAGCGGGGGAGCCAAAAACATTCAGTACTTC

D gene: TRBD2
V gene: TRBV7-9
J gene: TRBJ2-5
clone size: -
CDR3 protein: CAISGTSEVEETQYF
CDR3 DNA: TGTGCCATTTCCGGGACTAGTGAGGTGGAGGAGACCCAGTACTTC

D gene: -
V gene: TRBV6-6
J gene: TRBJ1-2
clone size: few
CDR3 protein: CASSYVQGGDGYTF
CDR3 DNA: TGTGCCAGCAGTTACGTACAGGGAGGGGATGGCTACACCTTC

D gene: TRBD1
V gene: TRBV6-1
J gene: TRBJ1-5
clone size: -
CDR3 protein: CASIRDSSYSNQPQHF
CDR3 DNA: TGTGCCAGCATAAGGGACAGCTCCTATAGCAATCAGCCCCAGCATTTT

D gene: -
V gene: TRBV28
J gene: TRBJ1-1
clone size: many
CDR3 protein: CASSLWDTEAFF
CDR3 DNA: TGTGCCAGCAGTTTATGGGACACTGAAGCTTTCTTT

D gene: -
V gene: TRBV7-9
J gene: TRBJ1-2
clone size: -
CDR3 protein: CALTSLRGGYTF
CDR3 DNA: TGTGCTTTGACTTCTCTTAGGGGTGGCTACACCTTC

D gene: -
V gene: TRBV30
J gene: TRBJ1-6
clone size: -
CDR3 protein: CAWRSDSSYNSPLHF
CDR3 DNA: TGTGCCTGGAGGTCGGACAGCTCCTATAATTCACCCCTCCACTTT

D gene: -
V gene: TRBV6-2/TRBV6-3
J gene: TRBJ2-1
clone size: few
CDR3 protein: CASTTLNEQFF
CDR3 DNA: TGTGCCAGCACTACCCTTAATGAGCAGTTCTTC

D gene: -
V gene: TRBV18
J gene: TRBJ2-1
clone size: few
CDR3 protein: CASSPPTGDNEQFF
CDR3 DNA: TGTGCCAGCTCACCACCGACAGGAGACAATGAGCAGTTCTTC

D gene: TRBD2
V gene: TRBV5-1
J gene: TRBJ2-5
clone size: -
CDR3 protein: CASSSLAGKGETQYF
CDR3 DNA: TGCGCCAGCAGTTCCTTAGCGGGAAAAGGAGAGACCCAGTACTTC

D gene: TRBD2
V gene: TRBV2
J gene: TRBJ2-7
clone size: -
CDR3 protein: CASRGLAGGSSYEQYF
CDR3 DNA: TGTGCCAGCAGAGGACTAGCCGGAGGTTCCTCCTACGAGCAGTACTTC

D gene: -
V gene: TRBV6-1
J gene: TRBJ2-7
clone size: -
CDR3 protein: CASSSQPAYEQYF
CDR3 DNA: TGTGCCAGCAGTTCCCAACCAGCCTACGAGCAGTACTTC

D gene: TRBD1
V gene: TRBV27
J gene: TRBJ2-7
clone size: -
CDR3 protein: CASSGWYGTDSYEQYF
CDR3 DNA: TGTGCCAGCAGTGGATGGTATGGGACAGACTCCTACGAGCAGTACTTC

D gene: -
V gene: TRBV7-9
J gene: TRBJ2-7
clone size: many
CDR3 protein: CASSLAGGSQAPYEQYF
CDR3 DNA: TGTGCCAGCAGCTTAGCGGGAGGATCCCAGGCTCCCTACGAGCAGTACTTC

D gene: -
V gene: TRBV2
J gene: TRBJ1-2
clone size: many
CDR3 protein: CASSDRDPGRGYTF
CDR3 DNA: TGTGCCAGCAGTGACCGGGACCCTGGGCGAGGCTACACCTTC

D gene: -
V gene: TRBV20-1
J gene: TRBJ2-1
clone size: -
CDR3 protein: CSATYYNEQFF
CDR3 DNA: TGCAGTGCCACTTACTACAATGAGCAGTTCTTC

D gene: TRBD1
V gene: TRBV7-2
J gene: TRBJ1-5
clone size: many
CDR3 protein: CASSLEGQGNQPQHF
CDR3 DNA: TGTGCCAGCAGCTTAGAGGGACAGGGCAATCAGCCCCAGCATTTT

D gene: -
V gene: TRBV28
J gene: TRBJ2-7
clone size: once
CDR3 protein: CASSFPGEQYF
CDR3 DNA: TGTGCCAGCAGTTTCCCGGGGGAGCAGTACTTC

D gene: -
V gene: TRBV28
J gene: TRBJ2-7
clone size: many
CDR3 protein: CASRLGTFGEQYF
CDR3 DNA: TGTGCCAGCAGGCTCGGGACATTCGGCGAGCAGTACTTC

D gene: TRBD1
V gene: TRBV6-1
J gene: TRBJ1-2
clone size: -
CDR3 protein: CASGKTGYGDGYTF
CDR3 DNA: TGTGCCAGCGGGAAGACAGGGTATGGCGATGGCTACACCTTC

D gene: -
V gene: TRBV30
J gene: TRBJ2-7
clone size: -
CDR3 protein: CAWSPPDTHYEQYF
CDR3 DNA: TGTGCCTGGAGTCCACCGGACACTCACTACGAGCAGTACTTC

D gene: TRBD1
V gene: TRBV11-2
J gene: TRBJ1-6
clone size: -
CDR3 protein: CASSPRQGWDSPLHF
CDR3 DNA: TGTGCCAGCAGCCCCCGACAGGGTTGGGATTCACCCCTCCACTTT

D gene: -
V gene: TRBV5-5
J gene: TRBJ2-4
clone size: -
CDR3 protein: CASSLEQPGNIQYF
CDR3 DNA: TGTGCCAGCAGCTTGGAACAGCCCGGTAACATTCAGTACTTC

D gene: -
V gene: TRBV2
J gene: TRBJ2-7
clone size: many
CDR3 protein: CASRGDSGSYEQYF
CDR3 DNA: TGTGCCAGCAGAGGGGATAGCGGCTCCTACGAGCAGTACTTC

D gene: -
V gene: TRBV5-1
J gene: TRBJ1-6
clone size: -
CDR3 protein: CASSLGTDRSSPLHF
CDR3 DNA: TGCGCCAGCAGCTTGGGAACGGACAGAAGTTCACCCCTCCACTTT

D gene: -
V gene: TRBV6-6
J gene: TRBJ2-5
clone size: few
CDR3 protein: CASSYSTGDGRETQYF
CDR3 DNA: TGTGCCAGCAGTTACTCGACAGGGGACGGGAGGGAGACCCAGTACTTC

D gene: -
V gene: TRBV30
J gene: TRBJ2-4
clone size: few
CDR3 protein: CAWRLQGTGLGDIQYF
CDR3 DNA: TGTGCCTGGAGACTACAGGGTACGGGGTTGGGGGACATTCAGTACTTC

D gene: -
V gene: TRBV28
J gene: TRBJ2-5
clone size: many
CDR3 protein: CASSLPGGRGTQYF
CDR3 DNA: TGTGCCAGCAGTTTACCTGGGGGTCGAGGGACCCAGTACTTC

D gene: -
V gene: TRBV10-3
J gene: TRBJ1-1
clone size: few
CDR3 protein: CAISETQGNTEAFF
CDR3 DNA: TGTGCCATCAGTGAGACACAGGGGAACACTGAAGCTTTCTTT

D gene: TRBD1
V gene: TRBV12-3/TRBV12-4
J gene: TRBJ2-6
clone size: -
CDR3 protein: CASTGQGFPGANVLTF
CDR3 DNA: TGTGCCAGCACTGGACAGGGCTTTCCTGGGGCCAACGTCCTGACTTTC

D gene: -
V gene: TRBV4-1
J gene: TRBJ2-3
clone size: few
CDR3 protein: CASSQARGAGTDTQYF
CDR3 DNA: TGCGCCAGCAGCCAGGCCAGAGGGGCAGGCACAGATACGCAGTATTTT

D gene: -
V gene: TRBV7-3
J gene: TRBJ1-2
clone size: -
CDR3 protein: CANSLTFGGYGYTF
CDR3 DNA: TGTGCCAACAGCTTAACGTTCGGAGGCTATGGCTACACCTTC

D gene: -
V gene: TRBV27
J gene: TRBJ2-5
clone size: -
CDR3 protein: CASSLVADQETQYF
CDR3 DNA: TGTGCCAGCAGTTTAGTCGCGGACCAAGAGACCCAGTACTTC

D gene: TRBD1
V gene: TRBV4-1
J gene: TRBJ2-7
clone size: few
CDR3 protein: CASSPSDRGSYEQYF
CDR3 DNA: TGCGCCAGCAGTCCCTCGGACAGGGGCTCCTACGAGCAGTACTTC

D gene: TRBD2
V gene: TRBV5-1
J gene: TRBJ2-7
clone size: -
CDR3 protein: CASSLSGAAYEQYF
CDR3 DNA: TGCGCCAGCAGCTTAAGCGGGGCCGCCTACGAGCAGTACTTC

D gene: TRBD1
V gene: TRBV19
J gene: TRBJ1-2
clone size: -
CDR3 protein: CASRRQGSNYGYTF
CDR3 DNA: TGTGCCAGTAGGAGACAGGGGTCTAACTATGGCTACACCTTC